The table lists the clone carrying this T cell receptor (beta chain) with many counts. These data are taken from a study of T-cell reconstitution after alpha-beta-depleted transplantation in children. Germline V gives CDR1 ENHRY, CDR2 SYGVKD. CDR3 length equals 15 residues. Trimming stripped 4 bases from V and 3 bases from J, with 15 bases between. Unique molecular identifiers were used in preparing the TCRbeta library. TCRdb passed the PCR reads through MiXCR, listing each CDR3 protein once. The table records 7,000 to 9,500 distinct CDR3 sequences, roughly 15% of them present only once. The TCR comes from a girl under three years old who had a stem cell transplant for combined immunodeficiency, so the T cells may come from the graft donor. The sample here was PBMCs, mostly from graft donor cells, taken 60 days after TCRalphabeta/CD19-depleted stem cell transplant. The chain links TRBV10-3 to TRBJ1-1; weak D call: TRBD1 (5 bases). CDR3 loop: CAISGQGEGYTEAFF. The CDR3 nucleotides are TGTGCCATCAGTGGTCAGGGAGAAGGGTACACTGAAGCTTTCTTT.